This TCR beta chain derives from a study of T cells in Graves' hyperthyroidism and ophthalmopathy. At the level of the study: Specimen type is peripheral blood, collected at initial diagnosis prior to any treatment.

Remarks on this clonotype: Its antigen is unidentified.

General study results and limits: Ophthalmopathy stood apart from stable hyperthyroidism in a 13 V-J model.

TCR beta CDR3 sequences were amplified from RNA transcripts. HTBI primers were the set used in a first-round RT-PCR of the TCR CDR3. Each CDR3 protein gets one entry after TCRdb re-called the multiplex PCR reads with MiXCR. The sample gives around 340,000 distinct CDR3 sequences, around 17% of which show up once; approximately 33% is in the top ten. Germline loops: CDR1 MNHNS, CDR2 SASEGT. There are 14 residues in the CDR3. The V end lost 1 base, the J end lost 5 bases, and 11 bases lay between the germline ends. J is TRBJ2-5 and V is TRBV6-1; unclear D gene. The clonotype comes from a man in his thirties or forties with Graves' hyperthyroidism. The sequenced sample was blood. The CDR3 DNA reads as TGTGCCAGCAGTGAAGGGTTAAGTGGGGAGACCCAGTACTTC. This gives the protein CASSEGLSGETQYF.